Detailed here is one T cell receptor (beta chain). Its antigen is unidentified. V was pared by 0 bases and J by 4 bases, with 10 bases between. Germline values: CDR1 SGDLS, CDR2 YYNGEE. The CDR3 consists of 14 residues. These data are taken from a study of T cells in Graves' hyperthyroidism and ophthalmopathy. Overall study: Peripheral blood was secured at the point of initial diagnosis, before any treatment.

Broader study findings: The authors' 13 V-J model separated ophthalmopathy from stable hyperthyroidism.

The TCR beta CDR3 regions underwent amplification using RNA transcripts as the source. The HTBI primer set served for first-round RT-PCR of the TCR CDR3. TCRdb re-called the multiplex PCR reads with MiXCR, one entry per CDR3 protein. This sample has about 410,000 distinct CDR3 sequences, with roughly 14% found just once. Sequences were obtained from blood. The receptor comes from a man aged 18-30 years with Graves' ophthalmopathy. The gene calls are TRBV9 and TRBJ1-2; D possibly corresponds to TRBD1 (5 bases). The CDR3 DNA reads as TGTGCCAGCAGCGTAGGGGAGGGACCCTATGGCTACACCTTC. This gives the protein CASSVGEGPYGYTF.